This T cell receptor beta chain was observed in a study of early T cells in non-severe SARS-CoV-2 infection. Study at large: Chains from this unsorted whole-blood bulk RNA could not be paired.

This CDR3 is 15 amino acids long. V lost 5 bases and J lost 1, with 13 bases in between. Germline CDR1 and CDR2: LGHDT and YNNKEL (reference sequence). Unique molecular identifiers (one per individual cDNA molecule) were attached. TCRdb re-derived calls from the 5' RACE reads in MiXCR, one entry per CDR3 protein. The table records 75,000 to 90,000 distinct CDR3 sequences, around 9.3% of them present only once. The chain uses TRBV3-1 and TRBJ2-3; D ambiguous. The material sequenced was whole blood, taken at baseline. The receptor comes from an adult who was a healthcare worker with PCR-confirmed SARS-CoV-2 infection or an uninfected control (not recorded which). CDR3 loop: CASSSTTVRTDTQYF. CDR3 in DNA: TGTGCCAGCAGCTCTACAACGGTTCGCACAGATACGCAGTATTTT.